The present entry profiles one T cell receptor (beta chain) with its context. The germline V gene encodes CDR1 WSHSY and CDR2 SAAADI. This CDR3 is built from 11 residues. Between the trimmed V and J ends, which lost 4 bases and 4 bases, there was a span of 5 bases. This specimen comes from a study of blood T cell repertoires in COVID-19. Study in general: Both acute and convalescent COVID-19 samples were obtained from the United States, Italy and Spain. T cells, B-cell-depleted T cells, or PBMCs provided the cDNA or gDNA that served as material.

Authors' methods: By means of reference gene primer amplification, nucleated cell counts were estimated. Some clones are missing from TCRdb's copy, which holds only in-frame ones; the method was immunoSEQ multiplex PCR. That table is the source of V, J and clone size, and D and trimming were worked out from the DNA. The data show about 100,000 clones, over 65% seen once. This chain joins TRBV10-2 and TRBJ2-7, with unresolved D. Sequencing was done on a sample of peripheral blood. This TCR came from a human donor in a cohort sampled during active COVID-19. The CDR3 nucleotides are TGCGCCAGCAGTGTTCTTTACGAGCAGTACTTC. It specifies CASSVLYEQYF.